The 3 T cell receptor beta chains below all came from one sample that was sequenced in a study of blood T cell repertoires in COVID-19. Measured with immunoSEQ multiplex PCR; TCRdb has only the in-frame clones, and not every one. The repertoire has under 200,000 clones, around 82% of them found once; the top ten carry approximately 11%. The material sequenced was peripheral blood. These receptors were collected from a man between 65 and 85 years old with active or convalescent COVID-19.

This clone has more than one count but fewer than ten. This chain connects TRBV7-2 to TRBJ2-1, with 8 bases aligning to TRBD2. The junction had 5 bases not matched to a gene; V was cut back by 1 base and J by 6 bases. Germline V gives CDR1 SGHTA, CDR2 FQGNSA. The CDR3 runs 15 residues. The CDR3 region is CASSLDGRGSNEQFF. In DNA, the CDR3 is TGTGCCAGCAGCTTAGACGGGAGGGGTTCCAATGAGCAGTTCTTC. Supplemented by reference TRBV7-2 and TRBJ2-1, the full variable domain reads GAGVSQSPSNKVTEKGKDVELRCDPISGHTALYWYRQSLGQGLEFLIYFQGNSAPDKSGLPSDRFSAERTGGSVSTLTIQRTQQEDSAVYLCASSLDGRGSNEQFFGPGTRLTVL.

The V and J genes are TRBV28 and TRBJ1-4, with TRBD1 matching over 7 bases. The CDR3 is made up of 13 amino acids. Germline V gene sequence: CDR1 MDHEN, CDR2 SYDVKM. With 4 bases clipped from V and 8 bases from J, the junction kept 4 bases outside the gene matches. The CDR3 nucleotides read TGTGCCAGCAGTTCCGGGACAGTCGAAAAACTGTTTTTT. It yields the protein CASSSGTVEKLFF.

The chain couples TRBV7-2 to TRBJ2-6; 12 bases map to TRBD1. Germline V lookup: CDR1 SGHTA, CDR2 FQGNSA. The CDR3 covers 18 residues. Trimming at V came to 1 base and at J to 9 bases, leaving 10 bases not matched to a gene. CDR3 DNA: TGTGCCAGCAGCTTAGGTCAAACCGGGACAGGGGGCGGCAACGTCCTGACTTTC. Translated: CASSLGQTGTGGGNVLTF.